A single sample is the source of the 7 T cell receptor beta chains below, sequenced in a study of cytomegalovirus exposure and HLA in healthy donors. Clones were read by immunoSEQ multiplex PCR, and TCRdb kept only the in-frame ones, dropping some. The repertoire consists of approximately 170,000 clones, with 75% to 95% occurring once and the leading ten covering 3% to 3.5%. Input material: PBMCs. These receptors all stem from a young woman in good health and CMV-seropositive.

The rearrangement joins TRBV9 to TRBJ2-7; tentatively, D is TRBD1 (5 bases). Germline values: CDR1 SGDLS, CDR2 YYNGEE. The ends were cut back, 0 bases at V and 5 bases at J, with 12 bases in the middle. The CDR3 is made up of 14 amino acids. The CDR3 here is CASSVVPGLDEQYF. DNA for the CDR3: TGTGCCAGCAGCGTAGTCCCAGGGCTGGACGAGCAGTACTTC.

The V call is TRBV11-2, the J call TRBJ2-1; 12 positions agree with TRBD2. The CDR3 loop spans 17 amino acids. V lost 10 bases and J lost 2; bases outside the gene matches: 12. The V gene's germline CDR1 is SGHAT and CDR2 FQNNGV. This chain's CDR3 is CATSGLAGMSAYNEQFF. The CDR3 bases are TGTGCCACCTCCGGACTAGCGGGAATGAGCGCCTACAATGAGCAGTTCTTC.

V usage is TRBV18 and J usage is TRBJ2-5, with a tentative D call TRBD1 (6 bases). The V end was cut by 6 bases, the J end by 5 bases, with 25 bases between. CDR1 and CDR2 from the germline V gene are KGHSH and LQKENI. The CDR3 sequence is 17 residues long. The CDR3 region is CASSPVRGLKPGETQYF. The CDR3 DNA reads as TGTGCCAGCTCGCCTGTCAGGGGCCTAAAGCCAGGGGAGACCCAGTACTTC.

The chain combines TRBV5-1 with TRBJ2-7, with 10 bases lining up with TRBD1. Germline values: CDR1 SGHRS, CDR2 YFSETQ. This CDR3 is 13 amino acids long. V was pared by 4 bases and J by 5 bases, with 3 bases of the junction left unmatched. CDR3 residues: CASSTGTGDEQYF. The CDR3 nucleotides are TGCGCCAGCAGCACCGGGACAGGGGACGAGCAGTACTTC.

The chain joins TRBV19 to TRBJ1-2; weak D call: TRBD1 (6 bases). The CDR3 extends over 12 amino acids. Germline V gene data show CDR1 as LNHDA and CDR2 as SQIVND (reference sequence). V was pared by 2 bases and J by 7 bases, with 8 bases between. The CDR3 protein is CASSITGSGYTF. DNA for the CDR3: TGTGCCAGTAGTATAACAGGGTCTGGCTACACCTTC.

The gene calls are TRBV5-1 and TRBJ2-7; 8 positions agree with TRBD1. In germline, CDR1 is SGHRS, CDR2 YFSETQ. Trimming took 3 bases from V and 1 from J; bases not matched to a gene: 9. The CDR3 extends over 16 amino acids. This CDR3 is CASSSNPTGGSYEQYF. The CDR3, as DNA: TGCGCCAGCAGCTCAAACCCCACAGGGGGATCCTACGAGCAGTACTTC. The variable domain in full, with the rest retrieved from reference TRBV5-1 and TRBJ2-7, is KAGVTQTPRYLIKTRGQQVTLSCSPISGHRSVSWYQQTPGQGLQFLFEYFSETQRNKGNFPGRFSGRQFSNSRSEMNVSTLELGDSALYLCASSSNPTGGSYEQYFGPGTRLTVT.

This chain joins TRBV29-1 and TRBJ2-5; D perhaps matches TRBD2 (6 bases). The CDR3 has 16 amino acids. The germline V gene encodes CDR1 SQVTM and CDR2 ANQGSEA. V was shortened by 6 bases and J by 5 bases, with 25 bases between the two germline ends. Written as DNA, the CDR3 is TGCAGCGTCGGGTGGGTGCGGGGCTCCCAGAGGGAGACCCAGTACTTC. Amino acid sequence: CSVGWVRGSQRETQYF. The complete variable domain, with remaining parts taken from reference TRBV29-1 and TRBJ2-5, reads SAVISQKPSRDICQRGTSLTIQCQVDSQVTMMFWYRQQPGQSLTLIATANQGSEATYESGFVIDKFPISRPNLTFSTLTVSNMSPEDSSIYLCSVGWVRGSQRETQYFGPGTRLLVL.